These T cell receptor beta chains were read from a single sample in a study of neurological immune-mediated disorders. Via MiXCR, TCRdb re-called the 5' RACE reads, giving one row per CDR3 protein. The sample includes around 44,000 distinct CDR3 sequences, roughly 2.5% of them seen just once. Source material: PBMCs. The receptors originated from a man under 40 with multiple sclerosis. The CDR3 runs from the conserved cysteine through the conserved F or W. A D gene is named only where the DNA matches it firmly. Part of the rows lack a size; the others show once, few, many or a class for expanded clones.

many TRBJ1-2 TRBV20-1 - CSARLVGGYTF TGCAGTGCTAGACTAGTCGGCGGCTACACCTTC
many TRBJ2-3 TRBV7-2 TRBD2 CASSFKASGGNTDTQYF TGTGCCAGCAGCTTTAAGGCTAGCGGGGGGAACACAGATACGCAGTATTTT
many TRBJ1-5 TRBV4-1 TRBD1 CASSQTPTGRNQPQHF TGCGCCAGCAGCCAAACTCCGACAGGGCGCAATCAGCCCCAGCATTTT
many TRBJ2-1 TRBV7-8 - CASSLVSDNEQFF TGTGCCAGCAGCTTAGTTTCGGACAATGAGCAGTTCTTC
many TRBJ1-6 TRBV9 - CASSVGGTGNSPLHF TGTGCCAGCAGCGTAGGTGGGACGGGGAATTCACCCCTCCACTTT
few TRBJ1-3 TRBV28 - CASSPLDGENIYF TGTGCCAGCAGTCCCCTGGATGGAGAAAACATATATTTT
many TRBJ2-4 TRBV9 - CASSAKRPIRGSLAKNIQYF TGTGCCAGCAGCGCCAAAAGACCTATACGGGGGTCCCTAGCCAAAAACATTCAGTACTTC
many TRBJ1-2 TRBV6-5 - CASRPTGQANYGYTF TGTGCCAGCAGACCCACAGGGCAAGCTAACTATGGCTACACCTTC
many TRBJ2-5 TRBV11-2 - CASSQPGPLRETQYF TGTGCCAGCAGTCAACCGGGACCCTTGCGGGAGACCCAGTACTTC
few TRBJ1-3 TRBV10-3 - CAIGDTRSGKNIYF TGTGCCATTGGGGACACTCGCTCTGGAAAAAACATATATTTT
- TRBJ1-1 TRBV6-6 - CASTEVFGNTEAFF TGTGCCAGCACAGAAGTGTTCGGAAACACTGAAGCTTTCTTT
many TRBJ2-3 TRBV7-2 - CASSLLYATDTQYF TGTGCCAGCAGCTTATTATACGCCACAGATACGCAGTATTTT
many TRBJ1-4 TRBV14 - CASSQARDLNEKLFF TGTGCCAGCAGCCAAGCCCGGGATCTTAATGAAAAACTGTTTTTT
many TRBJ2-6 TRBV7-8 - CASSSPHSPGANVLTF TGTGCCAGCAGCTCCCCCCATTCTCCTGGGGCCAACGTCCTGACTTTC
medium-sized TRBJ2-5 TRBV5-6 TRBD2 CASSLWTSGTSQETQYF TGTGCCAGCAGCCTCTGGACTAGCGGAACCTCCCAAGAGACCCAGTACTTC
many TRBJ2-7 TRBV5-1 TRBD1 CASSTGQSYEQYF TGCGCCAGCAGCACGGGACAGAGCTACGAGCAGTACTTC
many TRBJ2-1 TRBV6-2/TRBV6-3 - CASRPSSGGGHNEQFF TGTGCCAGCAGACCCTCTAGCGGAGGGGGGCATAATGAGCAGTTCTTC
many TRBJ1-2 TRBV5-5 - CASSLPRADYGYTF TGTGCCAGCAGCCTACCTCGGGCAGACTATGGCTACACCTTC
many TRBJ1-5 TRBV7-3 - CASSLPWGPHNQPQHF TGTGCCAGCAGCTTACCCTGGGGGCCTCACAATCAGCCCCAGCATTTT
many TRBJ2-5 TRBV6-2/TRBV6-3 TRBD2 CASSPSGLAVFQETQYF TGTGCCAGCAGCCCCTCGGGACTAGCGGTATTCCAAGAGACCCAGTACTTC
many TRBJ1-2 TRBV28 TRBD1 CASSIRTGRKGYTF TGTGCCAGCAGTATTAGGACAGGGAGAAAAGGCTACACCTTC
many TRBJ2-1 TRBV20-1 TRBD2 CSASYSGRAYNEQFF TGCAGTGCTAGTTATAGCGGGAGAGCGTACAATGAGCAGTTCTTC
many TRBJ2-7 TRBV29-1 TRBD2 CSVGLAGAYEQYF TGCAGCGTTGGACTAGCGGGGGCGTACGAGCAGTACTTC
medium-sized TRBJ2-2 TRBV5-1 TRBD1 CASSAGTGATGELFF TGCGCCAGCAGCGCCGGGACAGGGGCGACCGGGGAGCTGTTTTTT
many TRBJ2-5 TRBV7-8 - CASSFVLQETQYF TGTGCCAGCAGCTTTGTTCTCCAAGAGACCCAGTACTTC
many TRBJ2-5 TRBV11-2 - CASSPSPQGGETQYF TGTGCCAGCAGCCCATCCCCTCAGGGGGGGGAGACCCAGTACTTC
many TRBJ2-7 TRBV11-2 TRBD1 CASSTTGTYEQYF TGTGCCAGCAGTACGACAGGGACCTACGAGCAGTACTTC
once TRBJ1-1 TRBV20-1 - CSARDAPEAFF TGCAGTGCTAGAGATGCCCCAGAAGCTTTCTTT
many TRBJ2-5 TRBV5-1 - CASSLVAEQETQYF TGCGCCAGCAGCTTGGTGGCAGAGCAAGAGACCCAGTACTTC
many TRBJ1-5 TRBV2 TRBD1 CASSLTGNQPQHF TGTGCCAGCAGTTTGACAGGGAATCAGCCCCAGCATTTT
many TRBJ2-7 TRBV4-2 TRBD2 CASSLGGGNSYEQYF TGTGCCAGCAGCCTCGGCGGGGGAAACTCCTACGAGCAGTACTTC
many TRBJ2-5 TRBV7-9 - CASSLGSLWAGETQYF TGTGCCAGCAGCTTAGGATCATTGTGGGCTGGAGAGACCCAGTACTTC
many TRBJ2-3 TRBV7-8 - CASRRSGGETDTQYF TGTGCCAGCAGGCGTTCTGGGGGAGAAACAGATACGCAGTATTTT
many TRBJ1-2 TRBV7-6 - CASSFGDPRRNGYTF TGTGCCAGCAGCTTCGGGGACCCTCGAAGGAATGGCTACACCTTC
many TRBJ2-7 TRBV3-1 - CASSQDRPLARYEQYF TGTGCCAGCAGCCAAGATCGGCCACTAGCCCGCTACGAGCAGTACTTC
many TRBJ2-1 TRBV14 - CASSRLTGSYNEQFF TGTGCCAGCAGCCGCTTAACCGGTTCCTACAATGAGCAGTTCTTC
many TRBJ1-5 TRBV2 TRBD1 CASRSDRAHNQPQHF TGTGCCAGCAGATCCGACAGGGCGCACAATCAGCCCCAGCATTTT
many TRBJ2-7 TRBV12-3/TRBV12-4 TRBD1 CASSTGTGFSYEQYF TGTGCCAGCAGTACCGGGACAGGCTTTTCCTACGAGCAGTACTTC
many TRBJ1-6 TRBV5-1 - CASSLGQNSPLHF TGCGCCAGCAGCTTGGGGCAGAATTCACCCCTCCACTTT
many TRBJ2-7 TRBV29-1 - CSVEGGAAGNYEQYF TGCAGCGTTGAAGGAGGGGCGGCTGGTAACTACGAGCAGTACTTC
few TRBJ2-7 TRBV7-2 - CASSLGGLREQYF TGTGCCAGCAGCTTAGGGGGGCTACGGGAGCAGTACTTC